This record covers a single T cell receptor (beta chain). The assay was immunoSEQ multiplex PCR, and TCRdb's table has in-frame clones only and misses some. The repertoire has approximately 60,000 clones, about 87% of them found once; the top ten carry more than 4%. Germline CDR1 reads LGHNA; CDR2 reads YSLEER. The CDR3 is 14 amino acids. Trimming cost V 2 bases and J 7 bases, with 9 bases left between them. The sample originates from a study of technical replicates of blood from a few donors. The V call is TRBV4-3, the J call TRBJ1-6; no definite D call. The sequence derives from a human donor in good health. Some clones in this sample may be carry-over from other donors' samples. Sequences were obtained from PBMCs. The CDR3 reads CASSQWSGNSPLHF. The CDR3 DNA follows: TGCGCCAGCAGCCAATGGAGTGGAAATTCACCCCTCCACTTT.